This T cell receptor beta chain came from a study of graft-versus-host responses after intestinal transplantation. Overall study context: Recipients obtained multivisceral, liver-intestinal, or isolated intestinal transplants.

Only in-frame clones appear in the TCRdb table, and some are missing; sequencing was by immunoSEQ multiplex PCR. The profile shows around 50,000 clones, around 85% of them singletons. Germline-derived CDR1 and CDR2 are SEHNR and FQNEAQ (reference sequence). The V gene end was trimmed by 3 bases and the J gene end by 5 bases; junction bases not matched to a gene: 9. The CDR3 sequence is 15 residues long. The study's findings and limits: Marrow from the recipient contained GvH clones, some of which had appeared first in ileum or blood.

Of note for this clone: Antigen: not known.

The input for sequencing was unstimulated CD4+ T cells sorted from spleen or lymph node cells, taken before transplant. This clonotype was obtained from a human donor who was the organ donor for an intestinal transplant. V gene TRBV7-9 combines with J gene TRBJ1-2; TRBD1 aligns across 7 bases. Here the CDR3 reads CASSFLDRVNYGYTF. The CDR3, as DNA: TGTGCCAGCAGCTTTCTAGACAGGGTAAATTATGGCTACACCTTC.